This T cell receptor (beta chain) appears in the sequencing data of a study of T cells in women clearing cervical HPV infection. Turning to the study itself: Cases were women with histologically confirmed HPV16-related CIN3 or worse, including a couple of invasive cancers.

Clones were sequenced by immunoSEQ multiplex PCR, and TCRdb holds only the in-frame ones, with some missing. This repertoire includes about 16,000 clones. After removal of 6 bases from V and 0 bases from J, the junction contained 4 bases not matched to a gene. This CDR3 contains 14 residues. Germline assignment: CDR1 LNHDA and CDR2 SQIVND (reference sequence). About this clone itself: What it binds is unknown. The read finishes 3 residues shy of the CDR3 end, and the germline J gene is used to complete it.

Study results and limitations: Timing of associations relative to infection is unclear; T-cell subsets were not isolated.

The sequenced sample was blood buffy coat. The TCR originated in a woman aged 18 to 75 with a cervical HPV16 infection that either progressed to CIN3+ or cleared (not recorded which). This chain links TRBV19 with TRBJ1-1; TRBD1 matches at 7 bases. CDR3 DNA, as far as it was read: TGTGCCAGTAGATGGGACAGCTTGAACACTGAA. Amino acids: CASRWDSLNTE. The whole CDR3 protein is CASRWDSLNTEAFF. Based on the CDR3 plus reference TRBV19 and TRBJ1-1, the full variable domain is DGGITQSPKYLFRKEGQNVTLSCEQNLNHDAMYWYRQDPGQGLRLIYYSQIVNDFQKGDIAEGYSVSREKKESFPLTVTSAQKNPTAFYLCASRWDSLNTEAFFGQGTRLTVV.